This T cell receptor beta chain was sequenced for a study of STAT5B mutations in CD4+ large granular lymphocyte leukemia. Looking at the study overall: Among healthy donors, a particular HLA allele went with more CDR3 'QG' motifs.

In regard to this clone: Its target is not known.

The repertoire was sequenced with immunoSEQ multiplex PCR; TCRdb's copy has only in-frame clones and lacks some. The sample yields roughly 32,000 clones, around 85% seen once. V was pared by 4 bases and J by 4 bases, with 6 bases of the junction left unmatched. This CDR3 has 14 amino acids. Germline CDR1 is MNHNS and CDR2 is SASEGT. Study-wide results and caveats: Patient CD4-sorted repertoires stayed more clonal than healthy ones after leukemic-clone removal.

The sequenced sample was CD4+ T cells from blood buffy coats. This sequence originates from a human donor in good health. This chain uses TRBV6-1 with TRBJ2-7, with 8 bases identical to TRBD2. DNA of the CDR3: TGTGCCAGCAGTGCCTTCGGGGGGGGGTACGAGCAGTACTTC. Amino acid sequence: CASSAFGGGYEQYF.